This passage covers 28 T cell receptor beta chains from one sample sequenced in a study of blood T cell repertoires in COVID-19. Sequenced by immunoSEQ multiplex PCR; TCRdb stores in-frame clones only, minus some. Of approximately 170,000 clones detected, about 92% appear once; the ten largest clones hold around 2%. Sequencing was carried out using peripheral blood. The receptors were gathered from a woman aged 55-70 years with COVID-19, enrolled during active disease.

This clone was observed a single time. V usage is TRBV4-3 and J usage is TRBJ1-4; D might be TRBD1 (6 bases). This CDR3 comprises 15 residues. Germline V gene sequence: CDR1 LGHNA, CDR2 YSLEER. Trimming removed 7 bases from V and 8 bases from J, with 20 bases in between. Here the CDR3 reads CASTTMGGAEEKLFF. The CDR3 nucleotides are TGCGCCAGCACCACGATGGGGGGGGCGGAGGAAAAACTGTTTTTT.

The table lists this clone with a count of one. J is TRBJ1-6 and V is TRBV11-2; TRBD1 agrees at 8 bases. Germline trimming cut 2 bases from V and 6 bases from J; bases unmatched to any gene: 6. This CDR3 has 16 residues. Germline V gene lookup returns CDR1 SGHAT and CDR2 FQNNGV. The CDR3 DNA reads TGTGCCAGCAGCTTATCGTGGACAGGGAGTAATTCACCCCTCCACTTT. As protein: CASSLSWTGSNSPLHF.

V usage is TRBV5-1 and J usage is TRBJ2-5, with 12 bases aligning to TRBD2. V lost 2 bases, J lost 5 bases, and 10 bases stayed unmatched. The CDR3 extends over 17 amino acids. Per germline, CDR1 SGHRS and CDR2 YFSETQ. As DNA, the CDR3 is TGCGCCAGCAGCTTATGGGCTAGCGGGGGGGCCGGGGAGACCCAGTACTTC. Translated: CASSLWASGGAGETQYF.

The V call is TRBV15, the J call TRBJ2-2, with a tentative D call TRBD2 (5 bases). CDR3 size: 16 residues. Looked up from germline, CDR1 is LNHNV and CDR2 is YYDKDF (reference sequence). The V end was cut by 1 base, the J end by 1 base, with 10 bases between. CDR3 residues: CATSRGAELNTGELFF. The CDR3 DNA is TGTGCCACCAGCAGAGGAGCGGAGCTGAACACCGGGGAGCTGTTTTTT.

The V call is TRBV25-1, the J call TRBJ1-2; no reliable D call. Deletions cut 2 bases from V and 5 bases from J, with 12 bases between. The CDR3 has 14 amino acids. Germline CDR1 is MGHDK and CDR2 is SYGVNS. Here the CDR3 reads CASSEGPDSYGYTF. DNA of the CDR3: TGTGCCAGCAGTGAAGGGCCAGATAGTTATGGCTACACCTTC.

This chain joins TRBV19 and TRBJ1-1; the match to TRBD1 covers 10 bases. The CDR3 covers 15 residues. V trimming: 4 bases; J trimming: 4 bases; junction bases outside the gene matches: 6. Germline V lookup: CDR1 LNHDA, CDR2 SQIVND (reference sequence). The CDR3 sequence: CASSKARTGGTEAFF. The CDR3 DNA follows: TGTGCCAGTAGTAAGGCTAGGACAGGGGGCACTGAAGCTTTCTTT.

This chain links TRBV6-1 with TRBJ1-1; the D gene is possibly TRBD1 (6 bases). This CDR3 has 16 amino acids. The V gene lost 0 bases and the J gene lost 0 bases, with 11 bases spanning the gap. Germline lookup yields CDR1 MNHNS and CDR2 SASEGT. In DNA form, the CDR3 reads TGTGCCAGCAGTGAAGCTATAACAGGGTTGAACACTGAAGCTTTCTTT. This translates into CASSEAITGLNTEAFF.

DNA for the CDR3: TGTGCCATCAGTGAAACAGATAACTATGGCTACACCTTC. This codes for CAISETDNYGYTF. The V gene is TRBV10-3, the J gene TRBJ1-2; D not certain. Trimming shortened V by 3 bases and J by 1 base, and 6 bases separated the two germline ends. Germline lookup yields CDR1 ENHRY and CDR2 SYGVKD. The CDR3 consists of 13 residues.

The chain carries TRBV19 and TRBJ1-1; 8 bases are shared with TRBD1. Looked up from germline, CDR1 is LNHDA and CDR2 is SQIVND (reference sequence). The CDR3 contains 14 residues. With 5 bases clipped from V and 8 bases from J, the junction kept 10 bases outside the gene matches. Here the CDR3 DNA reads TGTGCCAGTAGTCCTCTGATCCAGGGGGCCGAAGCTTTCTTT. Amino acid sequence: CASSPLIQGAEAFF.

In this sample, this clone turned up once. The CDR3 loop reads CASSFWTSGSLGEQFF. As DNA, the CDR3 is TGTGCCAGCAGCTTTTGGACTAGCGGGTCTCTGGGGGAGCAGTTCTTC. The chain joins TRBV7-3 to TRBJ2-1; 11 nucleotides agree with TRBD2. This CDR3 region has 16 residues. Germline V lookup: CDR1 SGHTA, CDR2 FQGTGA. The V segment lost 3 bases and the J segment 10 bases; nucleotides outside the gene matches: 11.

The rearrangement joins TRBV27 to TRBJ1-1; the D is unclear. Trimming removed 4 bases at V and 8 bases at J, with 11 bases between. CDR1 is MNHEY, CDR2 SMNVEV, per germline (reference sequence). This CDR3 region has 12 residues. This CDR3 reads CASSSPPLEAFF. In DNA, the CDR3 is TGTGCCAGCAGTTCCCCCCCCTTGGAAGCTTTCTTT.

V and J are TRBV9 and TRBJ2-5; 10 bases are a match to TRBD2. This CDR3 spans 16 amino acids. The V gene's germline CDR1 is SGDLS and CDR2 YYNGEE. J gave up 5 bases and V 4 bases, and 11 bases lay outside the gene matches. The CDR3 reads CASSLGIAGGGETQYF. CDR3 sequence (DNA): TGTGCCAGCAGCCTCGGGATAGCGGGGGGTGGGGAGACCCAGTACTTC.

This CDR3 reads CASSLGLAGSYEQYF. The CDR3 DNA sequence: TGTGCCAGCAGCTTGGGACTAGCGGGGAGCTACGAGCAGTACTTC. This chain links TRBV7-8 with TRBJ2-7; 13 positions match TRBD2. The V and J ends lost 3 bases and 3 bases, in that order; junction bases with no gene match: 2. Germline-derived CDR1 and CDR2 are SGHVS and FQNEAQ. The CDR3 spans 15 residues.

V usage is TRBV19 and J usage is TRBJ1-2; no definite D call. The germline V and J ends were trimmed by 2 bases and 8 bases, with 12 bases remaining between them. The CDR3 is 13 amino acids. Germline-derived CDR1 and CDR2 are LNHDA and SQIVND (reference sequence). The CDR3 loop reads CASSIRGGGGYTF. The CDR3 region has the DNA TGTGCCAGTAGTATACGTGGCGGTGGCGGCTACACCTTC.

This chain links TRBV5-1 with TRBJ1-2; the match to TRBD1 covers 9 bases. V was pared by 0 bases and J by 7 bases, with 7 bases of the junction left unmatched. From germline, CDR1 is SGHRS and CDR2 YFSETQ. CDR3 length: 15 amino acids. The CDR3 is CASSLAGQGSGGYTF. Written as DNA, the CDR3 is TGCGCCAGCAGCTTGGCGGGACAGGGATCGGGTGGCTACACCTTC.

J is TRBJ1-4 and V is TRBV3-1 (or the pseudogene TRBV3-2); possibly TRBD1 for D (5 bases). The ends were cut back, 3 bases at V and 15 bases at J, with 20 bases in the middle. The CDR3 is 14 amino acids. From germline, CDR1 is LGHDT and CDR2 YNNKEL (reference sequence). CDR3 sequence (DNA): TGTGCCAGCAGCCACACCCTCGCAAGGGGCACATTGTTTTTT. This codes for CASSHTLARGTLFF.

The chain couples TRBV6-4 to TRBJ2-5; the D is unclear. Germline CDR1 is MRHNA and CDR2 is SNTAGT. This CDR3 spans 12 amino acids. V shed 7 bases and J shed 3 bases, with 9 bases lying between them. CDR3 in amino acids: CASMGQKETQYF. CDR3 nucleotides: TGTGCCAGCATGGGCCAGAAAGAGACCCAGTACTTC.

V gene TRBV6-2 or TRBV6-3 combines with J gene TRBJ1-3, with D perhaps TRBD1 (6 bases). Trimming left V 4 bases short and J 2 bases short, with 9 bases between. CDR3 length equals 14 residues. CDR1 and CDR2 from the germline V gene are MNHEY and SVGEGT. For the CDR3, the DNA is TGTGCCAGCAGTTGGACAGAACCTGGAAACACCATATATTTT. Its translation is CASSWTEPGNTIYF.

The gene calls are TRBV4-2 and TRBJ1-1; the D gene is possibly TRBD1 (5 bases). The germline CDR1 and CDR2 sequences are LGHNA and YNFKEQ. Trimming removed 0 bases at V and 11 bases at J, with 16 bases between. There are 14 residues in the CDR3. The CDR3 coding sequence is TGTGCCAGCAGCCAAGATAGCGGGGGAGTATTGGCTTTCTTT. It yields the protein CASSQDSGGVLAFF.

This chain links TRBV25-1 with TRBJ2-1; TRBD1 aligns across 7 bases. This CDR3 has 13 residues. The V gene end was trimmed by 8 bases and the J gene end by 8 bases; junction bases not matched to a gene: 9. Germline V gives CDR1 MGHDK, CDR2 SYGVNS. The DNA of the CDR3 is TGTGCCAGCGGAGGACAGGCTTGGGATGAGCAGTTCTTC. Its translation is CASGGQAWDEQFF.

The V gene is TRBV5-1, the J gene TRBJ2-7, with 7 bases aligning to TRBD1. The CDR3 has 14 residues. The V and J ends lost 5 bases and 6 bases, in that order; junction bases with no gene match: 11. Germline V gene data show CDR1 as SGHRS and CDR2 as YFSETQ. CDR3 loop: CASRGGQRGSEQYF. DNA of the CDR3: TGCGCCAGCAGAGGGGGACAGAGAGGCTCCGAGCAGTACTTC.

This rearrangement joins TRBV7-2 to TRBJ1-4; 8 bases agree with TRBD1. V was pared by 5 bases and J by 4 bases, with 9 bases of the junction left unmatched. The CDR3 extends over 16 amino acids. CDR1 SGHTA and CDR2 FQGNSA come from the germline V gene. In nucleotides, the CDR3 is TGTGCCAGCAGCGAATACAGGGGGGGAGTTAATGAAAAACTGTTTTTT. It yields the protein CASSEYRGGVNEKLFF.

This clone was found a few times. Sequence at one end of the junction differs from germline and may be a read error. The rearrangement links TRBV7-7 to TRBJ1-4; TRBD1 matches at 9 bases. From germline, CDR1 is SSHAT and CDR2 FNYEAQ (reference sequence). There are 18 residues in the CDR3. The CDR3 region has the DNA TGTGCTAGCAGCTTAGAACACAGGGGGCCTTCAACTAATGAAAAACTGTTTTTT. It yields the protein CASSLEHRGPSTNEKLFF.

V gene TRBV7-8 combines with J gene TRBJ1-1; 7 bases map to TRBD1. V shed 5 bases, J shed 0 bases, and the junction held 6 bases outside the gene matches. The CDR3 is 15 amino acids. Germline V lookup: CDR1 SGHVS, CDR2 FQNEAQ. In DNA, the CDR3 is TGTGCCAGCAGCCTCCGACAGGGATTGAACACTGAAGCTTTCTTT. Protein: CASSLRQGLNTEAFF.

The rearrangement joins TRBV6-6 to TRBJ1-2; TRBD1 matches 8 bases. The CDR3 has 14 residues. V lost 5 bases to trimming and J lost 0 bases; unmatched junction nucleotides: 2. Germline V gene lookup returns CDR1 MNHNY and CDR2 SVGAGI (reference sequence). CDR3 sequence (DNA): TGTGCCAGCAGTGACAGGGGTCCTAACTATGGCTACACCTTC. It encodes CASSDRGPNYGYTF.

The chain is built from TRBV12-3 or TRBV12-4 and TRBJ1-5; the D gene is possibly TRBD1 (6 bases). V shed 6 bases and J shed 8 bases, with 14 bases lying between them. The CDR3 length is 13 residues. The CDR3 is CASRLTGMKPQHF. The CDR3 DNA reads TGTGCCAGCAGACTAACAGGGATGAAGCCCCAGCATTTT.

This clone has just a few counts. CDR3 bases: TGTGCCAGCAGCGTAGATTTGCGGGGGGATAGCTCCTACAATGAGCAGTTCTTC. Amino acid sequence: CASSVDLRGDSSYNEQFF. V is TRBV9 and J is TRBJ2-1; 8 bases align to TRBD2. Unmatched junction bases numbered 8, after V lost 0 bases and J lost 0 bases. The CDR3 has 18 residues. CDR1 and CDR2 (germline): SGDLS, YYNGEE.

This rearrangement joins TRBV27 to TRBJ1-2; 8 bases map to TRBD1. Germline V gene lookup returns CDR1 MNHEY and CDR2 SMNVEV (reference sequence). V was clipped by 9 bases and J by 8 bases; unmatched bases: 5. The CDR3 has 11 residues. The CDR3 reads CASRTGKGYTF. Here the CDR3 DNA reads TGTGCCAGTAGGACAGGGAAAGGCTACACCTTC.